This T cell receptor (beta chain) was found in a study of T-cell reconstitution after alpha-beta-depleted transplantation in children. The table lists this clonotype with many counts. Unique molecular identifiers were built into the TCRbeta library. One entry per CDR3 protein, called by TCRdb with MiXCR from the PCR reads. The sample includes about 480,000 distinct CDR3 sequences, approximately 13% of them seen just once. V shed 6 bases, J shed 6 bases, and the junction held 3 bases outside the gene matches. This CDR3 comprises 12 residues. CDR1 SQVTM and CDR2 ANQGSEA come from the germline V gene. The genes are TRBV29-1 and TRBJ2-7; 12 positions match TRBD2. The sequence was obtained from a human donor who donated a stem cell graft to a child with combined immunodeficiency. The source material was PBMCs from the stem cell graft donor, sampled from the stem cell graft. The chain's CDR3 is CSVGLAGAEQYF. DNA of the CDR3: TGCAGCGTGGGACTAGCGGGTGCCGAGCAGTACTTC.